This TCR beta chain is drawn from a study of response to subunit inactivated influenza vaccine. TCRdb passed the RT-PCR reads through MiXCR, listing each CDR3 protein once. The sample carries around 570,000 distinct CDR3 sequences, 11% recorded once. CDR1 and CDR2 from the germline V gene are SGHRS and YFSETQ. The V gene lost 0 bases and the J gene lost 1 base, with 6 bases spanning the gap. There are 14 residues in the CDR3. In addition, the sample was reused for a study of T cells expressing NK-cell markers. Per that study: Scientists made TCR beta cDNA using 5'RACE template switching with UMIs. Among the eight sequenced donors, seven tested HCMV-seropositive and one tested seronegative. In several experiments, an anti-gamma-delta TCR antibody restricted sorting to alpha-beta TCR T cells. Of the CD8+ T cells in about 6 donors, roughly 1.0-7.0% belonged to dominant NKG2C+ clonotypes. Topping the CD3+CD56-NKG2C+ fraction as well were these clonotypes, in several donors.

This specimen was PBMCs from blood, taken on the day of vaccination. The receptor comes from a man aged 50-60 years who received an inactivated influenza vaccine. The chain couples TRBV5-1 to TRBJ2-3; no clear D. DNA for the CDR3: TGCGCCAGCAGCTTGGAGAAGCGCACAGATACGCAGTATTTT. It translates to CASSLEKRTDTQYF.